The 22 T cell receptor beta chains in this list originate from one sample, sequenced in a study of CD8 T cells in Susac syndrome. RNA, at roughly 0.45 to 1 ug, was reverse transcribed with random hexamers. TCRdb redid the calling of the immunoSEQ multiplex PCR reads with MiXCR, one entry per CDR3 protein. The top ten clones hold approximately 0.11% of a sample with about 140,000 distinct CDR3 sequences, 90% to 95% of them seen once. The sample comprised CD4+ T cells from PBMCs. The receptors stem from a human donor with multiple sclerosis.

The genes are TRBV9 and TRBJ2-7; D is possibly TRBD1 or TRBD2 (6 bases each). CDR3 length equals 13 residues. With 2 bases removed from V and 6 bases from J, the gap between germline ends came to 12 bases. Germline V gene sequence: CDR1 SGDLS, CDR2 YYNGEE. The CDR3 loop is CASSVTEGGEQYF. CDR3 sequence (DNA): TGTGCCAGCAGCGTGACTGAGGGGGGCGAGCAGTACTTC.

The chain links TRBV6-6 to TRBJ2-6, with D possibly being TRBD1 (6 bases). V was pared by 6 bases and J by 0 bases, with 12 bases between. CDR1 is MNHNY, CDR2 SVGAGI, per germline (reference sequence). This CDR3 is built from 16 residues. The CDR3: CASRQTQGSGANVLTF. CDR3 coding DNA: TGTGCCAGCAGGCAAACACAGGGCTCTGGGGCCAACGTCCTGACTTTC.

The rearrangement uses TRBV30 and TRBJ1-2; the D gene is possibly TRBD1 (5 bases). The V and J ends lost 4 bases and 5 bases respectively, with 17 bases between them. From germline, CDR1 is GTSNPN and CDR2 SVGIG (reference sequence). CDR3 length: 14 amino acids. The chain's CDR3 is CAWKAQGIQYGYTF. The CDR3 bases are TGTGCCTGGAAGGCCCAGGGTATTCAATATGGCTACACCTTC.

This rearrangement joins TRBV7-2 to TRBJ1-5; TRBD1 agrees at 9 bases. The trim removed 5 bases at V and 1 base at J, leaving 3 bases unmatched. Germline lookup yields CDR1 SGHTA and CDR2 FQGNSA. The CDR3 loop spans 15 amino acids. The DNA for the CDR3 is TGTGCCAGCAGCAGAGGACAGGGGAGCAATCAGCCCCAGCATTTT. It codes for CASSRGQGSNQPQHF.

In this sample, this clonotype turned up once. The CDR3 ends on some other residue instead of the conserved phenylalanine or tryptophan, so this is likely a read error. This rearrangement joins TRBV20-1 to TRBJ2-1; D could derive from TRBD1 or TRBD2 (5 bases each). V lost 6 bases, J lost 3 bases, and 12 bases lay in between. The length of the CDR3 is 13 residues. Germline V lookup: CDR1 DFQATT, CDR2 SNEGSKA (reference sequence). CDR3 region: CSAPGTIYNEQFI. CDR3 nucleotides: TGCAGTGCGCCCGGGACGATCTACAATGAGCAGTTCATC.

V is TRBV29-1 and J is TRBJ1-3, with a tentative D call TRBD1 (6 bases). The CDR3 length is 13 residues. The V end lost 6 bases, the J end lost 0 bases, and 9 bases lay between the germline ends. Germline V lookup: CDR1 SQVTM, CDR2 ANQGSEA. This CDR3 is CSVEDSSGNTIYF. CDR3 in DNA: TGCAGCGTCGAGGACAGCTCTGGAAACACCATATATTTT. The variable domain in full, with the rest retrieved from reference TRBV29-1 and TRBJ1-3, is SAVISQKPSRDICQRGTSLTIQCQVDSQVTMMFWYRQQPGQSLTLIATANQGSEATYESGFVIDKFPISRPNLTFSTLTVSNMSPEDSSIYLCSVEDSSGNTIYFGEGSWLTVV.

The chain couples TRBV27 to TRBJ2-2; TRBD2 agrees at 12 bases. The CDR3 has 18 residues. Germline CDR1 MNHEY, CDR2 SMNVEV (reference sequence). Germline trimming cut 2 bases from V and 4 bases from J; bases unmatched to any gene: 8. The CDR3 DNA reads TGTGCCAGCAGTTTACGAACGACTAGCGGGAGATCCACCGGGGAGCTGTTTTTT. Translation gives CASSLRTTSGRSTGELFF.

The chain recombines TRBV10-3 with TRBJ2-7; the match to TRBD2 covers 12 bases. The CDR3 runs 21 residues. CDR1 is ENHRY and CDR2 is SYGVKD in the germline V gene. V was pared by 4 bases and J by 1 base, with 20 bases of the junction left unmatched. The CDR3: CAISGGLSTSGGTTASYEQYF. The DNA of the CDR3 is TGTGCCATCAGTGGAGGCCTATCGACTAGCGGGGGTACAACAGCTTCCTACGAGCAGTACTTC.

This clonotype was found once. The gene calls are TRBV29-1 and TRBJ2-7; D gene unclear. V lost 1 base and J 3 bases, leaving 10 bases between the germline ends. The CDR3 contains 13 residues. The germline V gene encodes CDR1 SQVTM and CDR2 ANQGSEA. The CDR3 is CSVEVVGLYEQYF. In DNA, the CDR3 is TGCAGCGTTGAAGTAGTGGGTCTCTACGAGCAGTACTTC.

The chain couples TRBV20-1 to TRBJ2-5; the match to TRBD1 covers 7 bases. The germline V gene has CDR1 DFQATT and CDR2 SNEGSKA (reference sequence). The CDR3 is 14 amino acids. J lost 2 bases, V lost 3 bases, and 6 bases had no gene match. CDR3 sequence (DNA): TGCAGTGCTAGCGCTCAGGGGGTTCAAGAGACCCAGTACTTC. Protein sequence: CSASAQGVQETQYF.

The chain is built from TRBV28 and TRBJ2-5; D not resolved. V lost 2 bases and J lost 1, with 8 bases in between. The germline V gene encodes CDR1 MDHEN and CDR2 SYDVKM. This CDR3 region has 14 residues. The CDR3 here is CASSLTLLQETQYF. The CDR3 coding sequence is TGTGCCAGCAGTTTAACACTACTCCAAGAGACCCAGTACTTC.

This chain uses TRBV29-1 with TRBJ2-2; D remains unclear. CDR3 length: 13 amino acids. Germline CDR1 and CDR2: SQVTM and ANQGSEA. V lost 4 bases and J 6 bases, leaving 12 bases between the germline ends. The chain's CDR3 is CSVGYQVPGELFF. Written as DNA, the CDR3 is TGCAGCGTTGGCTATCAGGTACCCGGGGAGCTGTTTTTT.

This chain joins TRBV5-1 and TRBJ2-1; TRBD2 matches 13 bases. From germline, CDR1 is SGHRS and CDR2 YFSETQ. V was pared by 4 bases and J by 5 bases, with 6 bases of the junction left unmatched. The CDR3 spans 16 residues. The CDR3 region is CASSLTTSGGDNEQFF. The CDR3, as DNA: TGCGCCAGCAGCCTGACCACTAGCGGGGGGGACAATGAGCAGTTCTTC.

The V and J genes are TRBV14 and TRBJ2-6; the D is unclear. The CDR3 consists of 16 residues. V was pared by 5 bases and J by 1 base, with 12 bases between. Germline CDR1 reads SGHDN; CDR2 reads FVKESK. This CDR3 reads CASSSRVFSGANVLTF. The CDR3 DNA reads TGTGCCAGCAGCTCTCGTGTATTTTCTGGGGCCAACGTCCTGACTTTC.

The J gene is TRBJ1-2, the V gene TRBV7-2, with D unclear. This CDR3 has 13 residues. CDR1 is SGHTA and CDR2 is FQGNSA in the germline V gene. Deletions cut 1 base from V and 3 bases from J, with 6 bases between. In nucleotides, the CDR3 is TGTGCCAGCAGCTTAGACAGTGACTATGGCTACACCTTC. Protein sequence: CASSLDSDYGYTF. The complete variable domain, with remaining parts taken from reference TRBV7-2 and TRBJ1-2, reads GAGVSQSPSNKVTEKGKDVELRCDPISGHTALYWYRQSLGQGLEFLIYFQGNSAPDKSGLPSDRFSAERTGGSVSTLTIQRTQQEDSAVYLCASSLDSDYGYTFGSGTRLTVV.

V gene TRBV5-1 combines with J gene TRBJ2-5, with a tentative D call TRBD1 (6 bases). The CDR3 totals 14 residues. V dropped 0 bases and J dropped 4 bases, with 10 bases sitting between them. Germline V gives CDR1 SGHRS, CDR2 YFSETQ. In DNA form, the CDR3 reads TGCGCCAGCAGCTTGGCCCCAGGGGTAGAGACCCAGTACTTC. It translates to CASSLAPGVETQYF.

The chain recombines TRBV20-1 with TRBJ2-3; D remains ambiguous. There are 14 residues in the CDR3. The germline V gene encodes CDR1 DFQATT and CDR2 SNEGSKA (reference sequence). Trimming took off 2 bases at V and 0 bases at J, with 9 bases between the two ends. CDR3 sequence (DNA): TGCAGTGCTAGAAAACAGACTAGCACAGATACGCAGTATTTT. It yields the protein CSARKQTSTDTQYF.

The genes are TRBV12-3 or TRBV12-4 and TRBJ2-5, with D possibly TRBD2 on 6 matching bases. The length of the CDR3 is 16 residues. Trimming shortened V by 5 bases and J by 4 bases, and 20 bases separated the two germline ends. CDR3 residues: CASSLGRRVGGETQYF. CDR3 in DNA: TGTGCCAGCAGTCTGGGACGGCGAGTGGGGGGAGAGACCCAGTACTTC.

This clonotype was seen a single time. The chain carries TRBV30 and TRBJ2-7, with 7 bases aligning to TRBD2. J gave up 2 bases and V 5 bases, and 6 bases lay outside the gene matches. CDR3 length equals 13 residues. Germline V gives CDR1 GTSNPN, CDR2 SVGIG (reference sequence). CDR3 sequence: CAWGRDRPYEQYF. For the CDR3, the DNA is TGTGCCTGGGGGAGGGACCGGCCCTACGAGCAGTACTTC.

V gene TRBV6-5 combines with J gene TRBJ2-7, with 11 positions matching TRBD2. Per the germline V gene, CDR1 is MNHEY and CDR2 is SVGAGI. J was trimmed by 2 bases and V by 4 bases; bases with no gene match: 7. This CDR3 is 16 amino acids long. Written as DNA, the CDR3 is TGTGCCAGCAGTTCAAAGATAGCGGGAGGGACCTACGAGCAGTACTTC. Protein sequence: CASSSKIAGGTYEQYF.

This clonotype showed up just a few times. V gene TRBV7-9 combines with J gene TRBJ1-6; tentatively, D is TRBD1 (6 bases). The CDR3 length is 14 residues. CDR1 is SEHNR and CDR2 is FQNEAQ in the germline V gene (reference sequence). V lost 5 bases, J lost 10 bases, and 15 bases lay in between. CDR3 loop: CASSPREGVSPLHF. The CDR3 DNA is TGTGCCAGCAGCCCTAGGGAGGGGGTCTCACCCCTCCACTTT.

The genes are TRBV5-1 and TRBJ1-1; 7 bases are shared with TRBD1. The germline V gene encodes CDR1 SGHRS and CDR2 YFSETQ. The CDR3 covers 16 residues. V shed 4 bases, J shed 1 base, and the junction held 10 bases outside the gene matches. This CDR3 is CASSTDGQATNTEAFF. The CDR3 coding sequence is TGCGCCAGCAGCACAGACGGACAGGCCACGAACACTGAAGCTTTCTTT.